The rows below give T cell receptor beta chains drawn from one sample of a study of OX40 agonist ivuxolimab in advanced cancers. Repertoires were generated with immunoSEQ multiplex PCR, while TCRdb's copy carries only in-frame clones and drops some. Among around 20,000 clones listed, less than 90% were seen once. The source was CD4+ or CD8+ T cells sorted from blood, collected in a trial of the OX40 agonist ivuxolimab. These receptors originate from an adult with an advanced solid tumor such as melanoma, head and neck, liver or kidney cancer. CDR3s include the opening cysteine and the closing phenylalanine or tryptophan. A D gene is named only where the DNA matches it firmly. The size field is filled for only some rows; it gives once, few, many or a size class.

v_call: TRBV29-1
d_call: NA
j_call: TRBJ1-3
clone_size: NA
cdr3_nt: TGCAGCGTTGTGGTTGGAGGAAACACCATATATTTT
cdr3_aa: CSVVVGGNTIYF

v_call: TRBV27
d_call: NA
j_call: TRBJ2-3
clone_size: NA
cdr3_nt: TGTGCCAGCAGTCAAGAGGATTTGACTGATACGCAGTATTTT
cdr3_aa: CASSQEDLTDTQYF

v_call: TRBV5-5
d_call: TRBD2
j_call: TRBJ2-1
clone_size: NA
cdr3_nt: TGTGCCAGCAGCTCACTTACTAGCGGGAGAAGGGAGCAGTTCTTC
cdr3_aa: CASSSLTSGRREQFF

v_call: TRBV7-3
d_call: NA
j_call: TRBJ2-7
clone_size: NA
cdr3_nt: TGTGCCAGCAGCGAGAACAACTACGAGCAGTACTTC
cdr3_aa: CASSENNYEQYF

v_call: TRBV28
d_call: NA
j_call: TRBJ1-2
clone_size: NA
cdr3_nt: TGTGCCAGCAGTTTAACCAGGGCCCATGGCTACACCTTC
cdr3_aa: CASSLTRAHGYTF

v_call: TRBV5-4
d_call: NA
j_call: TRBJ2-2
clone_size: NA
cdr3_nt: TGTGCCAGCAGCCCTCATTCCGGGGAGCTGTTTTTT
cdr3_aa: CASSPHSGELFF

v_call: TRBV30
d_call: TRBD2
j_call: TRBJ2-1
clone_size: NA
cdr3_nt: TGTGCCTGGACGTTAACCGGGACTAGCGGGCCCAAGAGGGTCCGGGCACCCTTTTACAATGAGCAGTTCTTC
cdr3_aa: CAWTLTGTSGPKRVRAPFYNEQFF

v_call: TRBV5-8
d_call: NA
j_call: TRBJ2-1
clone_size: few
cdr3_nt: TGTGCCAGCAGCTCCTCTCTTTACAATGAGCAGTTCTTC
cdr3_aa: CASSSSLYNEQFF

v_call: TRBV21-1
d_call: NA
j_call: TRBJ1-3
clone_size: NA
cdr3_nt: TGTGCCAGCAGCCCCCGAGCGGGGGGCGCCGGAAACACCATATATTTT
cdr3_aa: CASSPRAGGAGNTIYF

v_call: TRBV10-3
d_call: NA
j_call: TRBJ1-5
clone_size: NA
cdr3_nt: TGTGCCACTCGGGACACCAATCAGCCCCAGCATTTT
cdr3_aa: CATRDTNQPQHF

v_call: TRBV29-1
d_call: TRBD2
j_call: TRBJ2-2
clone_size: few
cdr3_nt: TGCAGCGTCCGGACTAGCGGGAGGCAATCCGGGGAGCTGTTTTTT
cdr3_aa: CSVRTSGRQSGELFF

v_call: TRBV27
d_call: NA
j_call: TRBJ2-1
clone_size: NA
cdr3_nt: TGTGCCAGCAGTTTATCGGGAAGCGTCTCCTACAATGAGCAGTTCTTC
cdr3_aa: CASSLSGSVSYNEQFF

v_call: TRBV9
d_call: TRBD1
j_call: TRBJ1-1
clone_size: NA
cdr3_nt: TGTGCCAGCAGCCCGAGGTACAGGGGGACTGAAGCTTTCTTT
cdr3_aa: CASSPRYRGTEAFF

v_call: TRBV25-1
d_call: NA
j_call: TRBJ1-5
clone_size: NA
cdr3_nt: TGTGCCAGCAGTGAACCGACATGGGATCAGCCCCAGCATTTT
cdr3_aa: CASSEPTWDQPQHF

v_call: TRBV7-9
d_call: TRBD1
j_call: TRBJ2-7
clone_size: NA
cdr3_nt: TGTGCCAGCAGCTCACCACAGGGGAATTCCAGGGAGCAGTACTTC
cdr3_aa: CASSSPQGNSREQYF

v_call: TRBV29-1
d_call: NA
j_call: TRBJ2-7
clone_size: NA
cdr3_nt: TGCAGCGTTGAAGATTACGTAAACTACGAGCAGTACTTC
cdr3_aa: CSVEDYVNYEQYF

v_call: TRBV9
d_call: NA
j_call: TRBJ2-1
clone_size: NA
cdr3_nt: TGTGCCAGCAGCGTAGGACCACTTCTATACAATGAGCAGTTCTTC
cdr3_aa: CASSVGPLLYNEQFF

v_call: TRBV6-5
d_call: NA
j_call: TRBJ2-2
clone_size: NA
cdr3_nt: TGTGCCAGCAGTTACTCAAGTGGAAACACCGGGGAGCTGTTTTTT
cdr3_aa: CASSYSSGNTGELFF

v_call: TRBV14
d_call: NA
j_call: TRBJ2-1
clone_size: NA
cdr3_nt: TGTGCCAGCAGCCCCAGGGTCACCCGGACTGAGCAGTTCTTC
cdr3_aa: CASSPRVTRTEQFF

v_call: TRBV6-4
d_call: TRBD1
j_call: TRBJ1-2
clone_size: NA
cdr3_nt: TGTGCCAGCAGCGACAGGGGGCGCGACGGCTACACCTTC
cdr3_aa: CASSDRGRDGYTF

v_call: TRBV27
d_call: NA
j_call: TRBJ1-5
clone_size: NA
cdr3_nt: TGTGCCAGCAGTTTAGCAGGGCGCAGCAATCAGCCCCAGCATTTT
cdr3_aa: CASSLAGRSNQPQHF

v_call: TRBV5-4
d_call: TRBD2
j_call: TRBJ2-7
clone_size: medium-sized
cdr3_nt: TGTGCCAGCAGCCCTGGGACTAGCGGGACCTACGAGCAGTACTTC
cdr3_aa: CASSPGTSGTYEQYF

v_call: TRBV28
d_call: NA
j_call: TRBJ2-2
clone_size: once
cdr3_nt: TGTGCCAGCAGCCAGAGGAACACCGGGGAGCTGTTTTTT
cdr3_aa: CASSQRNTGELFF

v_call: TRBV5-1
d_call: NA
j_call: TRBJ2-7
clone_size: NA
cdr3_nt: TGCGCCAGCAGCAAGACGGGATTCAGCTCCTACGAGCAGTACTTC
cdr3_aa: CASSKTGFSSYEQYF

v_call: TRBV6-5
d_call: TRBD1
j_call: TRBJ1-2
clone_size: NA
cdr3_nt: TGTGCCAGCAACGGGGGGGACAGGGTGTATGGCTACACCTTC
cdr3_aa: CASNGGDRVYGYTF

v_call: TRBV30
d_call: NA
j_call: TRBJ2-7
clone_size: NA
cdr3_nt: TGTGCCTCACAGGATACCTACGAGCAGTACTTC
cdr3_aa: CASQDTYEQYF

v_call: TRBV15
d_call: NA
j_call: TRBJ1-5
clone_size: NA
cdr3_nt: TGTGCCACCAGCAGAGGAAGATTGGGCAATCAGCCCCAGCATTTT
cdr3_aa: CATSRGRLGNQPQHF

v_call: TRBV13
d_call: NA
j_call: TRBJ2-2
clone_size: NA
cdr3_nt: TGTGCCAGCAGCCGGTGGGCGCTAAGGAGGAACACCGGGGAGCTGTTTTTT
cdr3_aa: CASSRWALRRNTGELFF

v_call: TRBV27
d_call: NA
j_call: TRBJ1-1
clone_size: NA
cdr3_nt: TGTGCCAGCAGTTTATGGCAGGAGAACACTGAAGCTTTCTTT
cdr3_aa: CASSLWQENTEAFF

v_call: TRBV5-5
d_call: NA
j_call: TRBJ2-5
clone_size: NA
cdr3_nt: TGTGCCAGCAGCTTGGCAGGGGCCTTCCAACAGACCCAGTACTTC
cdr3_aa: CASSLAGAFQQTQYF

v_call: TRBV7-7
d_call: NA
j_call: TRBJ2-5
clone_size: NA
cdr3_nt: TGTGCTAGCAGCTTAGTGCGGCAGCCCCAAGAGACCCAGTACTTC
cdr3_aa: CASSLVRQPQETQYF

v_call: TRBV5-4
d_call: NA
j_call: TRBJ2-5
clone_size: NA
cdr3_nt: TGTGCCAGCAGCCTACTGTCTGAAGAGACCCAGTACTTC
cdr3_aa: CASSLLSEETQYF

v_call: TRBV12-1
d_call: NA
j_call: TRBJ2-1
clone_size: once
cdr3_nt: TGTGCCAGCAGCACCCCATTCGGGGCCTCCTACAATGAGCAGTTCTTC
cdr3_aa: CASSTPFGASYNEQFF

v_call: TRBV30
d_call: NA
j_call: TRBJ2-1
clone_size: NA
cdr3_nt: TGTGCCTGGAGTACAACTAGGACCTACAATGAGCAGTTCTTC
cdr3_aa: CAWSTTRTYNEQFF

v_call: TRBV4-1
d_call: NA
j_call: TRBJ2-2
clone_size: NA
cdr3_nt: TGTGCCAGCAGCTCCCAGACAGCGAACACCGGGGAGCTGTTTTTT
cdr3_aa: CASSSQTANTGELFF

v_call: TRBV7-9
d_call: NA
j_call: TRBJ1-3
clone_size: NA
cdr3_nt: TGTGCCAGCAGCTTAGGGGGAAACACCATATATTTT
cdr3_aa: CASSLGGNTIYF

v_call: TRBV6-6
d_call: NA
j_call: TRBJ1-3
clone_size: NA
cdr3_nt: TGTGCCAGCAGTGACTGGGGGCCCTCTGGAAACACCATATATTTT
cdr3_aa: CASSDWGPSGNTIYF

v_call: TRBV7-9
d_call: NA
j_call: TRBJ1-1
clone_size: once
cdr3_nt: TGTGCCAGCAGCTTATATTCTGAAGCTTTCTTT
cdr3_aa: CASSLYSEAFF

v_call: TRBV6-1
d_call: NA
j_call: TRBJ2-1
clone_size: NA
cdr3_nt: TGTGCCAGCACGGGGACGTTAGGATCCAATGAGCAGTTCTTC
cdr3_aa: CASTGTLGSNEQFF

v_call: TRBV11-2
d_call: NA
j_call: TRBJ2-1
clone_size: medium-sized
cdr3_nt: TGTGCCAGCAGCTCACTCGACCCCGCTAATGAGCAGTTCTTC
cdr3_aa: CASSSLDPANEQFF

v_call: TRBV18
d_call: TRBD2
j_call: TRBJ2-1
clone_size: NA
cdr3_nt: TGTGCCAGCTCACCAAATTACGGCGGGAGGTCCTACAATGAGCAGTTCTTC
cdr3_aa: CASSPNYGGRSYNEQFF

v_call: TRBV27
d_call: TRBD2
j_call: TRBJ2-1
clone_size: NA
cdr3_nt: TGTGCCAGCAGTTATCTAGCGGACCAGGATGAGCAGTTCTTC
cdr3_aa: CASSYLADQDEQFF

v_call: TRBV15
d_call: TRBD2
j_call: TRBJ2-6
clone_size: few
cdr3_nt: TGTGCCACCAGCGGACTAGCGGAGGGGGACTCTGGGGCCAACGTCCTGACTTTC
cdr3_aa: CATSGLAEGDSGANVLTF

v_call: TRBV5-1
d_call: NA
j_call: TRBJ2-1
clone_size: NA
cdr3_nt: TGCGCCAGCAGCGCCCTCGCGGATGAGCAGTTCTTC
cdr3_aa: CASSALADEQFF

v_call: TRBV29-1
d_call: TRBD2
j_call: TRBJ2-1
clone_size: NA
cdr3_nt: TGCAGCGTTGGGGCTAGCGGGTTACTAAATGAGCAGTTCTTC
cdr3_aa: CSVGASGLLNEQFF

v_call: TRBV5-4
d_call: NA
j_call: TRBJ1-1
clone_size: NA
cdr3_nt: TGTGCCAGCAGCCTACACAGGGAAGGTGAAGCTTTCTTT
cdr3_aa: CASSLHREGEAFF

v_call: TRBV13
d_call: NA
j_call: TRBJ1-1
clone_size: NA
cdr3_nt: TGTGCCAGCACGGGGGGGCGCAGCACTGAAGCTTTCTTT
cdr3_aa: CASTGGRSTEAFF

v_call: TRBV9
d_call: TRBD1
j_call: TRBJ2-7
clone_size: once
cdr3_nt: TGTGCCAGCAGCTCCGGGGACAGCCCCTACGAGCAGTACTTC
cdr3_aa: CASSSGDSPYEQYF

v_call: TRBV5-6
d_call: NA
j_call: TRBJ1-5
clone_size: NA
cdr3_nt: TGTGCCAGCAGCCCAGGGGTAGGTCAGCCCCAGCATTTT
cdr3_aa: CASSPGVGQPQHF